The 21 T cell receptor beta chains below all came from one sample that was sequenced in a study of T cell responses to AZD1222 COVID-19 vaccine. Data came from immunoSEQ multiplex PCR; TCRdb stores just in-frame clones and leaves some out. The sample gives about 150,000 clones, around 85% of which show up once; roughly 7% is in the top ten. The material was peripheral blood, obtained after recovery from COVID-19. These receptors were collected from an adult who had recovered from COVID-19.

The chain is built from TRBV29-1 and TRBJ2-5, with 12 nucleotides matching TRBD2. The V gene's germline CDR1 is SQVTM and CDR2 ANQGSEA. J lost 5 bases, V lost 2 bases, and 9 bases had no gene match. This CDR3 has 16 residues. As DNA, the CDR3 is TGCAGCGTTGAACCTCGACTAGCGGGAGATCTCGAGACCCAGTACTTC. Translated: CSVEPRLAGDLETQYF.

The rearrangement joins TRBV27 to TRBJ1-2; perhaps TRBD1 as D (6 bases). The CDR3 runs 13 residues. Germline V CDR1 and CDR2: MNHEY, SMNVEV (reference sequence). V was pared by 4 bases and J by 8 bases, with 14 bases between. The CDR3 reads CASSYAAGVGYTF. CDR3 coding DNA: TGTGCCAGCAGTTATGCCGCAGGGGTCGGCTACACCTTC.

This clone showed up just once. The chain has TRBV18 and TRBJ2-1; TRBD2 matches at 7 bases. Germline CDR1 is KGHSH and CDR2 is LQKENI. The CDR3 has 14 amino acids. Trimming removed 3 bases from V and 4 bases from J; junction bases left unmatched: 3. Here the CDR3 reads CASSPYSGYNEQFF. In nucleotides, the CDR3 is TGTGCCAGCTCACCCTATAGCGGGTACAATGAGCAGTTCTTC.

The gene calls are TRBV6-4 and TRBJ2-6, with D perhaps TRBD1 (6 bases). Germline V CDR1 and CDR2: MRHNA, SNTAGT. The CDR3 extends over 18 amino acids. Trimming shortened V by 3 bases and J by 4 bases, and 19 bases separated the two germline ends. The CDR3 loop reads CASSERFPGAVGANVLTF. CDR3 bases: TGTGCCAGCAGTGAGAGATTTCCAGGGGCGGTCGGGGCCAACGTCCTGACTTTC.

The chain couples TRBV9 to TRBJ1-3; D is ambiguous. V gave up 1 base and J gave up 2 bases, with 7 bases separating them. CDR3 length equals 14 residues. Per germline, CDR1 SGDLS and CDR2 YYNGEE. This chain's CDR3 is CASSVNSAGNTIYF. As DNA, the CDR3 is TGTGCCAGCAGCGTAAACTCCGCTGGAAACACCATATATTTT.

The CDR3 sequence is CASSQEGQNNSPLHF. The CDR3 coding sequence is TGTGCCAGCAGCCAAGAAGGGCAGAATAATTCACCCCTCCACTTT. The chain recombines TRBV3-1 (or the pseudogene TRBV3-2) with TRBJ1-6; D is unclear. Germline V CDR1 and CDR2: LGHDT, YNNKEL (reference sequence). This CDR3 has 15 amino acids. Trimming took 0 bases from V and 5 from J, leaving 8 bases between them.

The chain carries TRBV7-9 and TRBJ2-1; TRBD2 aligns across 7 bases. Germline CDR1 is SEHNR and CDR2 is FQNEAQ (reference sequence). CDR3 length: 15 residues. V trimming: 0 bases; J trimming: 7 bases; junction bases outside the gene matches: 6. Here the CDR3 reads CASSLARRENNEQFF. CDR3 in DNA: TGTGCCAGCAGCTTAGCGCGGCGGGAGAATAATGAGCAGTTCTTC.

V is TRBV6-5 and J is TRBJ1-2; a possible D gene is TRBD1 (5 bases). The CDR3 loop spans 12 amino acids. The V gene's germline CDR1 is MNHEY and CDR2 SVGAGI. V lost 7 bases and J lost 13, with 19 bases in between. CDR3: CASNAGTGRTTF. The CDR3 DNA follows: TGTGCCAGCAACGCCGGGACGGGGCGTACCACCTTC.

This sequence joins TRBV28 and TRBJ1-2, with D uncertain. The V end lost 11 bases, the J end lost 4 bases, and 20 bases lay between the germline ends. Germline V gene data show CDR1 as MDHEN and CDR2 as SYDVKM. This CDR3 spans 14 amino acids. The CDR3 is CASHPSPSRYGYTF. The CDR3 DNA reads as TGTGCCTCCCACCCATCCCCCAGCCGCTATGGCTACACCTTC.

The chain couples TRBV5-6 to TRBJ2-7; D perhaps matches TRBD1 (5 bases). The V end lost 6 bases, the J end lost 3 bases, and 13 bases lay between the germline ends. Per germline, CDR1 SGHDT and CDR2 YYEEEE. The CDR3 runs 13 residues. CDR3 amino acids: CASMGRQRYEQYF. CDR3 DNA sequence: TGTGCCAGCATGGGCAGACAGCGCTACGAGCAGTACTTC.

This clone came up once. The chain couples TRBV19 to TRBJ1-2, with TRBD1 matching 8 bases. Germline trimming cut 7 bases from V and 2 bases from J; bases unmatched to any gene: 9. This CDR3 has 15 residues. CDR1 is LNHDA and CDR2 is SQIVND in the germline V gene (reference sequence). CDR3 loop: CASTPTGTGNYGYTF. In DNA form, the CDR3 reads TGTGCCAGTACCCCTACCGGGACAGGAAACTATGGCTACACCTTC.

This chain connects TRBV29-1 to TRBJ2-3, with D possibly matching TRBD1 (6 bases). The germline gives CDR1 SQVTM, CDR2 ANQGSEA. CDR3 length: 14 residues. V dropped 6 bases and J dropped 3 bases, with 16 bases sitting between them. CDR3 in DNA: TGCAGCGTGGCCGGGACAACGCAGACAGATACGCAGTATTTT. Encoded protein: CSVAGTTQTDTQYF.

The chain links TRBV5-6 to TRBJ2-5; possible D gene TRBD2, 6 bases. Germline values: CDR1 SGHDT, CDR2 YYEEEE. The germline V and J ends were trimmed by 3 bases and 5 bases, with 14 bases remaining between them. This CDR3 contains 14 residues. The CDR3 reads CASSSLHGGETQYF. The DNA of the CDR3 is TGTGCCAGCAGCTCCCTCCACGGAGGGGAGACCCAGTACTTC.

This CDR3 is CAIPGRLQETQYF. The CDR3 nucleotides read TGTGCCATCCCGGGACGGCTACAAGAGACCCAGTACTTC. The rearrangement uses TRBV6-5 and TRBJ2-5, with D perhaps TRBD1 or TRBD2 (5 bases each). Trimming took 10 bases from V and 2 from J, leaving 14 bases between them. The CDR3 runs to 13 residues. Germline CDR1 reads MNHEY; CDR2 reads SVGAGI.

The V call is TRBV3-1 (or the pseudogene TRBV3-2), the J call TRBJ2-3, with D maybe TRBD1 (5 bases). The CDR3 sequence is 15 residues long. CDR1 is LGHDT, CDR2 YNNKEL, per germline (reference sequence). Trimming removed 0 bases at V and 4 bases at J, with 11 bases between. In nucleotides, the CDR3 is TGTGCCAGCAGCCAAGACGGCAGGGATTCAGATACGCAGTATTTT. Its translation is CASSQDGRDSDTQYF.

The rearrangement uses TRBV6-5 and TRBJ1-1; no firm D call. The CDR3 loop spans 14 amino acids. Germline assignment: CDR1 MNHEY and CDR2 SVGAGI. Trimming pared 7 bases from V and 1 base from J, leaving 13 bases between. In DNA form, the CDR3 reads TGTGCCAGCATCCCTGGCGTTTCGAACACTGAAGCTTTCTTT. This codes for CASIPGVSNTEAFF.

This chain connects TRBV18 to TRBJ1-3; 8 bases fit TRBD1. The CDR3 covers 16 residues. Germline assignment: CDR1 KGHSH and CDR2 LQKENI. The V gene end was trimmed by 3 bases and the J gene end by 4 bases; junction bases not matched to a gene: 8. DNA of the CDR3: TGTGCCAGCTCACCTGGAATTTGGACAGGGGGAAACACCATATATTTT. Translating it yields CASSPGIWTGGNTIYF.

The chain employs TRBV9 and TRBJ2-3, with 8 bases identical to TRBD2. Trimming at V came to 4 bases and at J to 2 bases, leaving 12 bases not matched to a gene. The CDR3 consists of 17 residues. Germline values: CDR1 SGDLS, CDR2 YYNGEE. CDR3 nucleotide sequence: TGTGCCAGCAGCAGACGACTAGCGCCTACCCACACAGATACGCAGTATTTT. Its translation: CASSRRLAPTHTDTQYF. The complete variable domain, with remaining parts taken from reference TRBV9 and TRBJ2-3, reads DSGVTQTPKHLITATGQRVTLRCSPRSGDLSVYWYQQSLDQGLQFLIQYYNGEERAKGNILERFSAQQFPDLHSELNLSSLELGDSALYFCASSRRLAPTHTDTQYFGPGTRLTVL.

The chain recombines TRBV6-2 or TRBV6-3 with TRBJ1-6; 7 bases fit TRBD1. Germline V lookup: CDR1 MNHEY, CDR2 SVGEGT. The CDR3 spans 13 residues. The V gene end was trimmed by 6 bases and the J gene end by 6 bases; junction bases not matched to a gene: 2. This CDR3 reads CASSGTANSPLHF. The CDR3 nucleotides read TGTGCCAGCAGCGGGACAGCTAATTCACCCCTCCACTTT.

This sequence joins TRBV10-3 and TRBJ2-1; D may be TRBD1 or TRBD2 (5 bases each). From germline, CDR1 is ENHRY and CDR2 SYGVKD. Trimming pared 8 bases from V and 6 bases from J, leaving 17 bases between. This CDR3 spans 14 amino acids. CDR3 sequence (DNA): TGTGCCATCCACACGGGGCAGGAAACCAATGAGCAGTTCTTC. Amino acid sequence: CAIHTGQETNEQFF.

This clone came up once. The chain joins TRBV10-3 to TRBJ1-5; TRBD1 matches at 8 bases. V lost 10 bases to trimming and J lost 6 bases; unmatched junction nucleotides: 8. The CDR3 loop spans 13 amino acids. Germline V CDR1 and CDR2: ENHRY, SYGVKD. Here the CDR3 reads CASSTGGIQPQHF. The CDR3 bases are TGTGCCAGCTCTACAGGGGGGATTCAGCCCCAGCATTTT.